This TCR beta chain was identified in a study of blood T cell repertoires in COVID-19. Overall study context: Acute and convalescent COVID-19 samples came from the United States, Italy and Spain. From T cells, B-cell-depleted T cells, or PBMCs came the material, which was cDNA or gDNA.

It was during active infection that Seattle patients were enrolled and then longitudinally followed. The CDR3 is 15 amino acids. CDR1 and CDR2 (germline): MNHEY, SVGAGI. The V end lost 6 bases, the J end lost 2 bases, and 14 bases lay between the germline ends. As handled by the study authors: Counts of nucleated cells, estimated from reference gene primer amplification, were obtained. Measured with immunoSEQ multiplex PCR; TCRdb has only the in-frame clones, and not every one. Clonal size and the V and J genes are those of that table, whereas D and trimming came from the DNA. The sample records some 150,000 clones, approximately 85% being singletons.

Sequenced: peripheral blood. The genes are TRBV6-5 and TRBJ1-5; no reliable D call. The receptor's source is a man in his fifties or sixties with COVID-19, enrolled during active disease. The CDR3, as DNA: TGTGCCAGCAGACACGCGGGCCGGGGCAATCAGCCCCAGCATTTT. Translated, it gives CASRHAGRGNQPQHF.